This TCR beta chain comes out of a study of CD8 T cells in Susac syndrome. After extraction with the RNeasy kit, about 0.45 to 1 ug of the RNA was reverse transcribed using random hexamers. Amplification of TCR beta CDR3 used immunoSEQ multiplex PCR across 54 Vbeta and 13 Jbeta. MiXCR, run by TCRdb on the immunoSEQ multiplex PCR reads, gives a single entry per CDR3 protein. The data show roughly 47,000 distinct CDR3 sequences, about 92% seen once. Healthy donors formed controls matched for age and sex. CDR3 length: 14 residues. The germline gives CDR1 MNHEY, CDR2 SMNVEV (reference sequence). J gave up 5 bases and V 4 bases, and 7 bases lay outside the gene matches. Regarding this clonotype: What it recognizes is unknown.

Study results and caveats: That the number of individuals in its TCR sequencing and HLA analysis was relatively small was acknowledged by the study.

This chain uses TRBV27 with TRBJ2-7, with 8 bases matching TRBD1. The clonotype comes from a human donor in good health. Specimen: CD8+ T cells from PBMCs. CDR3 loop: CASSSTGQGNEQYF. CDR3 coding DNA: TGTGCCAGCAGTTCTACCGGACAGGGCAACGAGCAGTACTTC.